This entry lists 12 T cell receptor beta chains sequenced from one sample in a study of T cell responses to AZD1222 COVID-19 vaccine. Clones were sequenced by immunoSEQ multiplex PCR, and TCRdb holds only the in-frame ones, with some missing. The sample yields approximately 110,000 clones, 88% seen once. Sequencing used peripheral blood, obtained on day 0 of AZD1222 vaccination. All receptors derive from an adult in good health.

The genes are TRBV5-8 and TRBJ1-5; perhaps TRBD1 as D (5 bases). The V end was cut by 0 bases, the J end by 3 bases, with 7 bases between. This CDR3 spans 14 amino acids. Germline loops: CDR1 SGHTS, CDR2 YDEGEE. The CDR3 protein is CASSLGQLNQPQHF. The DNA for the CDR3 is TGTGCCAGCAGCTTGGGACAGCTCAATCAGCCCCAGCATTTT.

The chain employs TRBV4-1 and TRBJ2-7; TRBD2 might be the D (6 bases). V dropped 5 bases and J dropped 2 bases, with 28 bases sitting between them. Germline V gene sequence: CDR1 MGHRA, CDR2 YSYEKL. The CDR3 totals 19 residues. CDR3 protein: CASSGHSVGSQGPPYEQYF. The DNA for the CDR3 is TGCGCCAGCAGCGGTCATTCAGTCGGGAGTCAGGGACCCCCCTACGAGCAGTACTTC.

The chain recombines TRBV10-3 with TRBJ1-5; no firm D call. The V end lost 3 bases, the J end lost 4 bases, and 7 bases lay between the germline ends. Germline CDR1 ENHRY, CDR2 SYGVKD. The CDR3 contains 13 residues. The CDR3 loop reads CAISDGGNQPQHF. CDR3 nucleotides: TGTGCCATCAGTGATGGTGGTAATCAGCCCCAGCATTTT.

A few counts support this clone. The rearrangement joins TRBV4-1 to TRBJ2-7, with 10 positions matching TRBD2. Germline CDR1 MGHRA, CDR2 YSYEKL. The J segment lost 0 bases and the V segment lost 5 bases, leaving 10 bases of the junction unmatched. The CDR3 is made up of 17 amino acids. This CDR3 is CASSIGRGTSDSYEQYF. The DNA of the CDR3 is TGCGCCAGCAGCATAGGGCGGGGGACTAGCGACTCCTACGAGCAGTACTTC.

The chain uses TRBV5-6 and TRBJ1-1; D gene uncertain. Germline CDR1 SGHDT, CDR2 YYEEEE. There are 14 residues in the CDR3. With 2 bases removed from V and 1 base from J, the gap between germline ends came to 9 bases. The CDR3 sequence is CASSLQSSNTEAFF. In DNA, the CDR3 is TGTGCCAGCAGCTTACAGAGCTCGAACACTGAAGCTTTCTTT.

The chain uses TRBV3-1 (or the pseudogene TRBV3-2) and TRBJ1-1, with unresolved D. In germline, CDR1 is LGHDT, CDR2 YNNKEL (reference sequence). The CDR3 covers 13 residues. The V and J ends lost 4 bases and 11 bases respectively, with 17 bases between them. CDR3 in DNA: TGTGCCAGCAGCCCCGCCCCAGACGTGCCTGCTTTCTTT. This sequence encodes CASSPAPDVPAFF.

V is TRBV5-1 and J is TRBJ1-2; 8 nucleotides agree with TRBD1. Germline trimming cut 0 bases from V and 5 bases from J; bases unmatched to any gene: 3. The CDR3 is made up of 14 amino acids. CDR1 is SGHRS, CDR2 YFSETQ, per germline. CDR3 sequence reads: CASSLEGTGYGYTF. In DNA form, the CDR3 reads TGCGCCAGCAGCTTGGAAGGGACAGGATATGGCTACACCTTC.

This clone turned up a few times. The rearrangement uses TRBV4-2 and TRBJ2-1; 8 bases agree with TRBD1. This CDR3 region has 14 residues. Germline values: CDR1 LGHNA, CDR2 YNFKEQ. With V trimmed by 7 bases and J by 6 bases, 8 bases remained unmatched. Here the CDR3 DNA reads TGTGCCAGCACCTCAGGACAGGGAGGCAATGAGCAGTTCTTC. Protein: CASTSGQGGNEQFF.

This rearrangement joins TRBV5-1 to TRBJ1-4; tentatively, D is TRBD1 (6 bases). Between the trimmed V and J ends, which lost 4 bases and 6 bases, there was a span of 16 bases. This CDR3 spans 15 amino acids. CDR1 SGHRS and CDR2 YFSETQ come from the germline V gene. The CDR3 reads CASSKGPEGDEKLFF. The CDR3 DNA reads TGCGCCAGCAGCAAGGGCCCGGAGGGGGATGAAAAACTGTTTTTT. The entire variable domain, with the rest obtained from reference TRBV5-1 and TRBJ1-4, is as follows: KAGVTQTPRYLIKTRGQQVTLSCSPISGHRSVSWYQQTPGQGLQFLFEYFSETQRNKGNFPGRFSGRQFSNSRSEMNVSTLELGDSALYLCASSKGPEGDEKLFFGSGTQLSVL.

This chain links TRBV29-1 with TRBJ1-2, with D hard to call. Trimming pared 4 bases from V and 5 bases from J, leaving 20 bases between. The CDR3 is made up of 15 amino acids. Germline lookup yields CDR1 SQVTM and CDR2 ANQGSEA. The CDR3 spells CSVARNPPTLYGYTF. CDR3 DNA sequence: TGCAGCGTTGCAAGAAACCCACCCACTCTTTATGGCTACACCTTC.

This clone was detected once. J is TRBJ2-5 and V is TRBV6-5, with a possible D match to TRBD2 (5 bases). Germline V gene data show CDR1 as MNHEY and CDR2 as SVGAGI. V was trimmed by 5 bases and J by 5 bases, leaving 9 bases between them. The CDR3 runs 12 residues. CDR3 amino acids: CASSRGSETQYF. CDR3 nucleotides: TGTGCCAGCAGTCGCGGGTCGGAGACCCAGTACTTC.

The chain carries TRBV7-2 and TRBJ1-2; no reliable D call. This CDR3 comprises 13 residues. From germline, CDR1 is SGHTA and CDR2 FQGNSA. V was shortened by 1 base and J by 7 bases, with 10 bases between the two germline ends. As DNA, the CDR3 is TGTGCCAGCAGCTTAGTCCGGGAGGGTGGCTACACCTTC. This sequence encodes CASSLVREGGYTF. The entire variable domain, with the rest obtained from reference TRBV7-2 and TRBJ1-2, is as follows: GAGVSQSPSNKVTEKGKDVELRCDPISGHTALYWYRQSLGQGLEFLIYFQGNSAPDKSGLPSDRFSAERTGGSVSTLTIQRTQQEDSAVYLCASSLVREGGYTFGSGTRLTVV.